This T cell receptor (beta chain) was sequenced in a study of sequential checkpoint blockade in melanoma. Study in general: Both treatment sequences were followed by maintenance nivolumab.

Produced via immunoSEQ multiplex PCR; TCRdb's table is partial and in-frame only. The sample has about 20,000 clones, just under 75% seen once. Stated treatment: randomized to nivolumab then ipilimumab (arm A) or the reverse (arm B). From thawed PBMCs, live CD3+CD8+ cells negative for CD19 and CD56 were sorted. The germline gives CDR1 MNHEY, CDR2 SVGAGI. V dropped 7 bases and J dropped 4 bases, with 17 bases sitting between them. CDR3 length: 14 residues. The sequenced sample was CD8+ T cells sorted from blood (inferred from file names), obtained from a patient given nivolumab and ipilimumab in sequence. The chain recombines TRBV6-5 with TRBJ2-7, with a possible D match to TRBD1 (7 bases). This sequence was found in a human donor with melanoma. The CDR3 protein is CASMRDSLAYEQYF. The CDR3 DNA reads as TGTGCCAGCATGCGGGACAGTTTAGCTTACGAGCAGTACTTC.